The rows below give T cell receptor beta chains drawn from one sample of a study of CD8+ T cells in alopecia areata. Generated by immunoSEQ multiplex PCR, the TCRdb table keeps only in-frame clones and is missing some. Among fewer than 100,000 clones listed, around 44% were seen once. Sequencing was carried out using CD4+ T cells sorted from blood. Source of these receptors: a human donor with alopecia areata. Each CDR3 is given with its conserved first and last residue. A D gene is named only where the DNA matches it firmly. A row's size may be missing; if present it is once, few, many or a size class.

TRBV7-9,TRBJ2-3,TRBD2,few,CASSLLAGDTQYF,TGTGCCAGCAGCTTGCTAGCGGGCGATACGCAGTATTTT
TRBV28,TRBJ1-1,-,-,CASSLRRLRVTEAFF,TGTGCCAGCAGTTTACGACGGCTTCGGGTCACTGAAGCTTTCTTT
TRBV29-1,TRBJ1-5,-,-,CSARTDNQPQHF,TGCAGCGCCAGGACAGATAATCAGCCCCAGCATTTT
TRBV29-1,TRBJ2-5,-,-,CSVPGAGETQYF,TGCAGCGTTCCGGGAGCGGGAGAGACCCAGTACTTC
TRBV28,TRBJ2-7,TRBD2,-,CASSSDLAGPYEQYF,TGTGCCAGCAGCTCCGACCTAGCGGGACCTTACGAGCAGTACTTC
TRBV14,TRBJ2-5,-,-,CASSRQETQYF,TGTGCCAGCAGCCGCCAAGAGACCCAGTACTTC
TRBV29-1,TRBJ2-7,-,-,CSVGATREQYF,TGCAGCGTTGGAGCAACACGCGAGCAGTACTTC
TRBV29-1,TRBJ1-6,TRBD1,-,CSVALMTGDSPLHF,TGCAGCGTTGCTTTAATGACAGGGGATTCACCCCTCCACTTT
TRBV28,TRBJ2-7,-,few,CASSFRAALVYEQYF,TGTGCCAGCAGTTTCAGGGCAGCCCTGGTCTACGAGCAGTACTTC
TRBV9,TRBJ2-1,TRBD2,once,CASSVRDYLNNEQFF,TGTGCCAGCAGCGTACGGGACTACCTAAACAATGAGCAGTTCTTC
TRBV29-1,TRBJ1-2,-,-,CSAGTVGYGYTF,TGCAGTGCCGGGACGGTTGGATATGGCTACACCTTC
TRBV11-2,TRBJ2-5,-,few,CASSFLEETQYF,TGTGCCAGCAGCTTTTTAGAAGAGACCCAGTACTTC
TRBV2,TRBJ1-1,-,-,CASSELSDGEAFF,TGTGCCAGCAGTGAACTTTCGGACGGCGAAGCTTTCTTT
TRBV5-4,TRBJ2-1,-,once,CASKHYDNEQFF,TGTGCCAGCAAGCACTACGACAATGAGCAGTTCTTC
TRBV29-1,TRBJ2-3,-,few,CSVGDLRDTQYF,TGCAGCGTTGGGGACTTGAGGGATACGCAGTATTTT
TRBV29-1,TRBJ2-5,-,-,CSVEGTEGFGKTQYF,TGCAGCGTTGAGGGGACGGAGGGGTTTGGGAAGACCCAGTACTTC
TRBV11-2,TRBJ2-4,TRBD2,-,CASSPQGGAQNIQYF,TGTGCCAGCAGCCCGCAGGGAGGGGCCCAAAACATTCAGTACTTC
TRBV5-1,TRBJ2-5,-,-,CASSFAADGTETQYF,TGCGCCAGCAGCTTTGCCGCGGACGGAACAGAGACCCAGTACTTC
TRBV11-2,TRBJ2-1,TRBD1,-,CASSPLKTGGNEQFF,TGTGCCAGCAGCCCCCTGAAGACAGGGGGTAATGAGCAGTTCTTC
TRBV30,TRBJ2-3,-,-,CAWSVSTDTQYF,TGTGCCTGGAGTGTAAGCACAGATACGCAGTATTTT
TRBV2,TRBJ2-7,-,-,CASRAAYEQYF,TGTGCCAGCAGGGCGGCCTACGAGCAGTACTTC
TRBV5-1,TRBJ2-1,-,-,CASSAVNEQFF,TGCGCCAGCAGTGCGGTGAATGAGCAGTTCTTC
TRBV11-2,TRBJ1-2,-,-,CASNPTSSTYGYTF,TGTGCCAGCAACCCAACATCGTCTACCTATGGCTACACCTTC
TRBV30,TRBJ1-5,-,few,CAWSRSRTVSNQPQHF,TGTGCCTGGAGTCGGTCGAGGACAGTTAGCAATCAGCCCCAGCATTTT
TRBV29-1,TRBJ2-7,TRBD2,-,CSVEESLAGVKQYF,TGCAGCGTTGAAGAGTCGCTAGCGGGAGTCAAGCAGTACTTC
TRBV20-1,TRBJ2-3,-,-,CSARVSDTQYF,TGCAGTGCTAGAGTATCAGATACGCAGTATTTT
TRBV5-6,TRBJ1-5,-,-,CASSLGLKEPQHF,TGTGCCAGCAGCTTGGGTCTTAAAGAGCCCCAGCATTTT
TRBV29-1,TRBJ2-1,TRBD2,few,CSGVTSGSSYEQFF,TGCAGCGGGGTTACTAGCGGGAGTTCTTATGAGCAGTTCTTC
TRBV30,TRBJ1-1,-,-,CAWTRGLLNTEAFF,TGTGCCTGGACCCGGGGGTTATTGAACACTGAAGCTTTCTTT
TRBV7-8,TRBJ2-6,TRBD1,-,CASSFRTGGASGANVLTF,TGTGCCAGCAGCTTCCGGACAGGGGGGGCCTCTGGGGCCAACGTCCTGACTTTC
TRBV10-3,TRBJ1-5,-,few,CAISESGGQPQHF,TGTGCCATCAGTGAGTCGGGGGGTCAGCCCCAGCATTTT
TRBV6-6,TRBJ1-2,TRBD1,-,CAGGRDSEGYGYTF,TGTGCCGGTGGCCGGGACAGCGAGGGGTATGGCTACACCTTC
TRBV25-1,TRBJ1-1,-,-,CASRGRPITEAFF,TGTGCCAGCAGGGGAAGACCGATAACTGAAGCTTTCTTT
TRBV29-1,TRBJ1-2,TRBD1,-,CSVGSLTGAYGYTF,TGCAGCGTTGGAAGTTTGACAGGGGCCTATGGCTACACCTTC
TRBV7-2,TRBJ2-1,TRBD2,-,CASSPGGGILTYNEQFF,TGTGCCAGCAGCCCCGGGGGGGGAATCCTTACCTACAATGAGCAGTTCTTC
TRBV29-1,TRBJ2-2,-,-,CSVSAVGTGELFF,TGCAGCGTTTCGGCGGTAGGGACCGGGGAGCTGTTTTTT
TRBV10-3,TRBJ2-7,-,few,CAISESVGFVDRSSSYEQYF,TGTGCCATCAGTGAGTCGGTGGGTTTCGTGGACAGAAGCAGTTCCTACGAGCAGTACTTC
TRBV5-1,TRBJ2-7,-,-,CASSFFGIYEQYF,TGCGCCAGCAGCTTTTTCGGAATTTACGAGCAGTACTTC
TRBV30,TRBJ2-1,TRBD2,-,CAWSRLAGHVF,TGTGCCTGGAGCCGACTAGCGGGCCACGTCTTC
TRBV30,TRBJ2-5,-,-,CAWSVGSVGETQYF,TGTGCCTGGAGTGTAGGGTCAGTTGGAGAGACCCAGTACTTC
TRBV5-4,TRBJ1-1,TRBD1,-,CASSLGGTGVAFF,TGTGCCAGCAGCTTGGGCGGGACAGGGGTTGCTTTCTTT
TRBV7-2,TRBJ2-3,TRBD1,-,CASGTGLRNTQYF,TGTGCCAGCGGGACAGGTCTTCGAAATACGCAGTATTTT
TRBV29-1,TRBJ1-1,-,few,CSVLKEWNTEAFF,TGCAGCGTTCTAAAGGAATGGAACACTGAAGCTTTCTTT
TRBV29-1,TRBJ2-7,TRBD2,-,CSVGGIGGGGAYEQYF,TGCAGCGTTGGCGGTATCGGAGGCGGGGGGGCCTACGAGCAGTACTTC
TRBV5-1,TRBJ2-3,-,-,CASSLLRGADTQYF,TGCGCCAGCAGCTTGCTCAGGGGAGCAGATACGCAGTATTTT
TRBV27,TRBJ2-1,-,-,CASTKSGLQREQFF,TGTGCCAGCACCAAATCGGGTCTCCAGAGGGAGCAGTTCTTC